Below are 6 T cell receptor beta chains sequenced from a single sample in a study of blood T cell repertoires in COVID-19. Libraries were prepared by immunoSEQ multiplex PCR; TCRdb keeps only in-frame clonotypes and omits some of them. The sample shows about 430,000 clones, over 75% of them seen only once. The specimen was PBMCs or T cells enriched from blood (not recorded which). These receptor sequences come from a woman aged 18 to 35 who had been exposed to COVID-19.

This chain links TRBV28 with TRBJ2-7, with D possibly being TRBD1 (6 bases). There are 16 residues in the CDR3. V was shortened by 3 bases and J by 5 bases, with 20 bases between the two germline ends. Looked up from germline, CDR1 is MDHEN and CDR2 is SYDVKM. The CDR3: CASSLPKPTGRDEQYF. DNA of the CDR3: TGTGCCAGCAGTTTGCCCAAACCGACAGGAAGGGACGAGCAGTACTTC.

This chain uses TRBV7-2 with TRBJ2-6, with 15 nucleotides matching TRBD2. CDR3 length: 19 residues. J lost 2 bases, V lost 4 bases, and 6 bases had no gene match. Germline assignment: CDR1 SGHTA and CDR2 FQGNSA. DNA of the CDR3: TGTGCCAGCAGCTCCGGACTAGCGGGGGGGTGGACTGGGGCCAACGTCCTGACTTTC. Translating gives CASSSGLAGGWTGANVLTF.

The genes are TRBV11-3 and TRBJ2-1; 7 bases map to TRBD1. The CDR3 runs to 13 residues. V lost 5 bases to trimming and J lost 5 bases; unmatched junction nucleotides: 3. Germline V lookup: CDR1 SGHNT, CDR2 YENEEA. This CDR3 is CASSTGQNNEQFF. For the CDR3, the DNA is TGTGCCAGCAGCACGGGACAGAACAATGAGCAGTTCTTC.

The V call is TRBV30, the J call TRBJ2-6; D unresolved. CDR3 length: 14 residues. From germline, CDR1 is GTSNPN and CDR2 SVGIG (reference sequence). Trimming took off 2 bases at V and 2 bases at J, with 7 bases between the two ends. The CDR3 loop is CAWSSGAGANVLTF. CDR3 coding DNA: TGTGCCTGGAGTTCCGGTGCTGGGGCCAACGTCCTGACTTTC.

V usage is TRBV10-3 and J usage is TRBJ1-1, with D possibly matching TRBD1 (6 bases). Trimming cost V 3 bases and J 1 base, with 9 bases left between them. CDR1 and CDR2 from the germline V gene are ENHRY and SYGVKD. The CDR3 loop spans 14 amino acids. CDR3 DNA sequence: TGTGCCATCAGTGATGGACAGCCGAACACTGAAGCTTTCTTT. The encoded protein is CAISDGQPNTEAFF.

The chain links TRBV12-1 to TRBJ2-5; the table assigns TRBD2, which was not confirmed against the DNA. TRBV12-1 is a documented pseudogene. The CDR3 extends over 17 amino acids. The CDR3 protein is CASSPWTSGRAGETQYF. DNA of the CDR3: TGTGCCAGCAGCCCCTGGACTAGCGGGAGGGCCGGGGAGACCCAGTACTTC.